This T cell receptor (beta chain) comes out of a study of shared clonotypes between healthy human individuals. Study background: For every donor, three CD4 naive, three CD4 memory, two CD8 naive and one CD8 memory plates were used.

Sequencing used immunoSEQ multiplex PCR; TCRdb keeps in-frame clones, though not all of them. Of about 1.5 million clones listed, approximately 98% were seen once; the top ten hold roughly 0.45%. This sequence was found in a man aged 25-45 years in good health. Sequencing was done on a sample of naive CD4+ T cells sorted from blood. Subset defined: CD45RA+ positively selected.

The CDR3 bases are TGTGCCAGCAGTTACCGCGGGGGCTTCTACGAGCAGTACTTC. Translated, it gives CASSYRGGFYEQYF. The V gene is TRBV6-5, the J gene TRBJ2-7, with D perhaps TRBD2 (7 bases). Germline-derived CDR1 and CDR2 are MNHEY and SVGAGI. The CDR3 contains 14 residues. V was pared by 2 bases and J by 3 bases, with 11 bases between.